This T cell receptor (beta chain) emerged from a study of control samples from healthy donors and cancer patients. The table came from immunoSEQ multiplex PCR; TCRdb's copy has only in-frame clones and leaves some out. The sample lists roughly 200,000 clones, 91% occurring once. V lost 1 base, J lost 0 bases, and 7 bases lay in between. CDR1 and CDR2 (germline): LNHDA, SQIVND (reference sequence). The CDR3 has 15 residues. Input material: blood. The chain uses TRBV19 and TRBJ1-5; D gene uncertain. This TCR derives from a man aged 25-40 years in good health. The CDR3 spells CASSIVPNSNQPQHF. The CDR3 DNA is TGTGCCAGTAGTATAGTCCCTAATAGCAATCAGCCCCAGCATTTT.